The rows below give T cell receptor beta chains drawn from one sample of a study of blood T cell repertoires in COVID-19. Produced via immunoSEQ multiplex PCR; TCRdb's table is partial and in-frame only. The repertoire holds roughly 97,000 clones, with around 87% as singletons. The sequencing sample was made of peripheral blood. The receptors here all came from a human donor in a cohort sampled during active COVID-19. Both conserved end residues are part of each CDR3. The D gene is left open where the match is weak. Rows give clone size only sometimes, using once, few, many, or a class for an expanded clone.

V	D	J	size	DNA	CDR3
TRBV6-6	TRBD1	TRBJ1-5	-	TGTGCCAGCAGTACAGGGGGTGGTCAGCCCCAGCATTTT	CASSTGGGQPQHF
TRBV11-2	-	TRBJ1-6	-	TGTGCCAGCAGCTTAGATCCAGGGAGGAATTCACCCCTCCACTTT	CASSLDPGRNSPLHF
TRBV5-6	TRBD2	TRBJ2-3	-	TGTGCCAGCAGCTTTTTCGGCGGGGGAAGTACGCAGTATTTT	CASSFFGGGSTQYF
TRBV27	TRBD1	TRBJ1-1	-	TGTGCCACCTCAAGGGACAGGTCGACTGAAGCTTTCTTT	CATSRDRSTEAFF
TRBV27	-	TRBJ1-2	once	TGTGCCAGCAGTTTATCCACAGTTGTTCTAGGAGGAGGCTACACCTTC	CASSLSTVVLGGGYTF
TRBV7-7	TRBD1	TRBJ2-7	few	TGTGCCCTACAAGGTCGGACAGGGTGGCACCACGAGCAGTACTTC	CALQGRTGWHHEQYF
TRBV25-1	TRBD1	TRBJ1-3	-	TGTGCCAGCAGTGAATATAAGGGACAGGGATCTGGAAACACCATATATTTT	CASSEYKGQGSGNTIYF
TRBV19	-	TRBJ2-1	-	TGTGCCAGTAGTACTACTCTCAAGTACAATGAGCAGTTCTTC	CASSTTLKYNEQFF
TRBV19	TRBD1	TRBJ2-7	-	TGTGCCACCGGGGCAGGGGGATTGTACGAGCAGTACTTC	CATGAGGLYEQYF
TRBV19	-	TRBJ1-3	-	TGTGCCAGCGCCCGGAGGGAGCACGGAAACACCATATATTTT	CASARREHGNTIYF
TRBV14	TRBD1	TRBJ1-2	-	TGTGCCAGCAGCCAAGACCTAACAGGGGGCGGTGGCTACACCTTC	CASSQDLTGGGGYTF
TRBV5-1	TRBD2	TRBJ2-2	-	TGCGCCAGCAGACCCGGGACTAGCGGGCAGGCCGGGGAGCTGTTTTTT	CASRPGTSGQAGELFF
TRBV9	-	TRBJ2-3	-	TGTGCCAGCAGCTCCCAAGCCTTCACTAGCTCAGATACGCAGTATTTT	CASSSQAFTSSDTQYF
TRBV7-2	-	TRBJ2-3	-	TGTGCCAGCAGCTTGGACTACACAGATACGCAGTATTTT	CASSLDYTDTQYF
TRBV5-1	TRBD1	TRBJ2-7	-	TGCGCCAGCACTTCGGGGGACAGGAGAAACTACGAGCAGTACTTC	CASTSGDRRNYEQYF
TRBV28	TRBD1	TRBJ1-6	-	TGTGCCAGCAGTTTAGGGACAGAGCACCTCCACTTT	CASSLGTEHLHF
TRBV10-3	-	TRBJ1-3	-	TGTGCCATCAGTGAGCGGGGAATCTCTGGAAACACCATATATTTT	CAISERGISGNTIYF
TRBV10-3	TRBD1	TRBJ1-4	-	TGTGCCATCAGGGGGACAGGGAGGGACGAAAAACTGTTTTTT	CAIRGTGRDEKLFF
TRBV12-3/TRBV12-4	-	TRBJ1-6	once	TGTGCCAGCAGTTTCGGTTGGAATTCACCCCTCCACTTT	CASSFGWNSPLHF
TRBV5-5	TRBD1	TRBJ2-1	-	TGTGCCAGCAGCGGGGGACAGGGGGCGAGGCCGCCGAATGAGCAGTTCTTC	CASSGGQGARPPNEQFF
TRBV6-5	TRBD1	TRBJ1-6	-	TGTGCCAGCAGGCTGGATGACAGGGGTAATTCACCCCTCCACTTT	CASRLDDRGNSPLHF
TRBV15	-	TRBJ1-5	-	TGTGCCACCAGCAGAGACAGGAATCAGCCCCAGCATTTT	CATSRDRNQPQHF
TRBV9	TRBD1	TRBJ2-1	-	TGTGCCAGCAGCGCCCGGGACAGGGTATACAATGAGCAGTTCTTC	CASSARDRVYNEQFF
TRBV7-8	-	TRBJ2-7	-	TGTGCCAGCAGCCTCGGGTCGCAGAATTACGAGCAGTACTTC	CASSLGSQNYEQYF
TRBV19	-	TRBJ2-2	-	TGTGCCAGTTATTCAGCGGGAAGGGGGGTCACCGGGGAGCTGTTTTTT	CASYSAGRGVTGELFF
TRBV5-8	TRBD2	TRBJ2-5	-	TGTGCCAGCAGCTTGGGGGGAGGGACGCCCTCCCAAGAGACCCAGTACTTC	CASSLGGGTPSQETQYF
TRBV27	TRBD2	TRBJ2-7	-	TGTGCCAGCAGTGCGCGGGAGGGCCCCCTGGGCGAGCAGTACTTC	CASSAREGPLGEQYF
TRBV19	-	TRBJ1-2	-	TGTGCCAGTAGCCCAGGGTTTAACTATGGCTACACCTTC	CASSPGFNYGYTF
TRBV5-6	TRBD1	TRBJ2-7	-	TGTGCCAGTCGGGGGACAGGGCGGCAACGCGACTCCTACGAGCAGTACTTC	CASRGTGRQRDSYEQYF
TRBV11-2	-	TRBJ2-2	-	TGTGCCAGCAGCTTAGCAGGGTGGGAGCTGTTTTTT	CASSLAGWELFF
TRBV6-5	TRBD2	TRBJ2-7	few	TGTGCCAGTTCAGCGGGAGGAGGCTACGAGCAGTACTTC	CASSAGGGYEQYF
TRBV7-3	TRBD2	TRBJ2-1	-	TGTGCCAGCAGCCCGACTAGCGGCAATGAGCAGTTCTTC	CASSPTSGNEQFF
TRBV18	-	TRBJ2-1	-	TGTGCCAGCTCACCTTATGGCGGGTCGGACAATGAGCAGTTCTTC	CASSPYGGSDNEQFF
TRBV5-4	TRBD2	TRBJ2-1	-	TGTGCCAGCAGCCGGGACCTAGGGGATGCTAGCGGACGGGGCGAGCAGTTCTTC	CASSRDLGDASGRGEQFF
TRBV29-1	-	TRBJ1-3	-	TGCAGCGTTGAAGACAGTCCTGGAAACACCATATATTTT	CSVEDSPGNTIYF
TRBV5-6	TRBD1	TRBJ1-5	-	TGTGCCAGCAGCGCGGGACAGGTCAATCAGCCCCAGCATTTT	CASSAGQVNQPQHF
TRBV5-6	TRBD2	TRBJ2-5	-	TGTGCCAGCAGCCCCCCTGGGACTAGCGGGAGGGCGGCCCAGTACTTC	CASSPPGTSGRAAQYF
TRBV7-2	TRBD2	TRBJ2-1	-	TGTGCCAGCAGCTCAAGGACTAGCGGGACCTACAATGAGCAGTTCTTC	CASSSRTSGTYNEQFF
TRBV5-6	-	TRBJ2-2	-	TGTGCCAGCAGCTACCGGACAACACTTAACACCGGGGAGCTGTTTTTT	CASSYRTTLNTGELFF
TRBV11-2	-	TRBJ2-7	-	TGTGCCAGCAGCTTATTTGCCAGGGGAACTAACGAGCAGTACTTC	CASSLFARGTNEQYF
TRBV9	TRBD2	TRBJ2-1	-	TGTGCCAGCACCGGCGGGAGGGGTGATGAGCAGTTCTTC	CASTGGRGDEQFF